A single sample gave rise to the 15 T cell receptor beta chains below, sequenced in a study of T cell repertoires in cytomegalovirus infection. TCRdb independently ran MiXCR on the reads; one entry per CDR3 protein. This sample yields 400,000 to 550,000 distinct CDR3 sequences, of which around 10% are seen a single time; 10% belongs to the top ten. What was sequenced was PBMCs. The receptors were gathered from a human donor in good health (CMV status not recorded). Some clones in this sample may be carry-over from other donors' samples.

A few counts support this clonotype. The J gene is TRBJ1-1, the V gene TRBV29-1; D is ambiguous. Trimming took 5 bases from V and 1 from J, leaving 14 bases between them. This CDR3 is built from 14 residues. Germline V gene lookup returns CDR1 SQVTM and CDR2 ANQGSEA. CDR3: CSVSLKVGNTEAFF. In DNA form, the CDR3 reads TGCAGCGTTTCTCTCAAGGTGGGGAACACTGAAGCTTTCTTT.

At least ten counts were recorded for this clonotype. This rearrangement joins TRBV6-5 to TRBJ1-3, with D maybe TRBD1 (5 bases). The CDR3 is 16 residues long. Trimming removed 5 bases at V and 3 bases at J, with 17 bases between. The V gene's germline CDR1 is MNHEY and CDR2 SVGAGI. CDR3 in amino acids: CASSTRLGTIGNTIYF. The CDR3 region has the DNA TGTGCCAGCAGTACTCGGTTAGGGACGATTGGAAACACCATATATTTT.

DNA of the CDR3: TGCGCCAGCGGCAGGGCAGCTCACTTTGAGCAGTACTTC. Translating gives CASGRAAHFEQYF. This chain links TRBV23-1 with TRBJ2-7, with D perhaps matching TRBD1 (5 bases). TRBV23-1 is filed as an ORF, its function uncertain. This CDR3 spans 13 amino acids. V lost 8 bases and J lost 7, with 18 bases in between.

Many counts were recorded for this clonotype. J is TRBJ1-5 and V is TRBV12-3 or TRBV12-4; D unresolved. This CDR3 is 15 amino acids long. V lost 3 bases and J 2 bases, leaving 11 bases between the germline ends. The CDR3 sequence: CASSFTWQGNQPQHF. For the CDR3, the DNA is TGTGCCAGCAGTTTTACTTGGCAGGGCAATCAGCCCCAGCATTTT.

This clonotype was seen a handful of times. The V and J genes are TRBV18 and TRBJ2-1; unclear D gene. CDR1 and CDR2 from the germline V gene are KGHSH and LQKENI. Trimming left V 2 bases short and J 9 bases short, with 11 bases between. The CDR3 spans 13 residues. CDR3 nucleotide sequence: TGTGCCAGCTCACCAGCAAGTCTGGGTGAGCAGTTCTTC. This codes for CASSPASLGEQFF.

This clonotype was counted a few times. This rearrangement joins TRBV5-1 to TRBJ2-3, with 8 bases fitting TRBD2. The CDR3 covers 16 residues. Germline lookup yields CDR1 SGHRS and CDR2 YFSETQ. Unmatched junction bases numbered 7, after V lost 0 bases and J lost 4 bases. CDR3 protein: CASSLGGGGRSDTQYF. CDR3 bases: TGCGCCAGCAGCTTGGGAGGTGGCGGGAGGTCAGATACGCAGTATTTT.

This clonotype was observed many times. The chain uses TRBV7-6 and TRBJ2-2; 12 nucleotides agree with TRBD1. The J segment lost 0 bases and the V segment lost 5 bases, leaving 13 bases of the junction unmatched. Per the germline V gene, CDR1 is SGHVS and CDR2 is FNYEAQ. The CDR3 covers 20 residues. This CDR3 is CASSLLPGQGAHTNTGELFF. In DNA, the CDR3 is TGTGCCAGCAGCCTCCTCCCGGGACAGGGGGCCCACACGAACACCGGGGAGCTGTTTTTT.

There are many counts of this clonotype. The gene calls are TRBV29-1 and TRBJ1-1, with D perhaps TRBD1 (6 bases). This CDR3 has 13 residues. Germline V lookup: CDR1 SQVTM, CDR2 ANQGSEA. Trimming took 6 bases from V and 5 from J, leaving 16 bases between them. The CDR3 loop is CSVMGRGETEAFF. DNA for the CDR3: TGCAGCGTGATGGGCAGGGGTGAAACTGAAGCTTTCTTT.

This sequence joins TRBV29-1 and TRBJ2-1; a possible D gene is TRBD1 (5 bases). Germline V gene data show CDR1 as SQVTM and CDR2 as ANQGSEA. The V and J ends lost 4 bases and 6 bases respectively, with 13 bases between them. CDR3 length: 13 residues. The CDR3 here is CSVVGAFGNEQFF. In DNA, the CDR3 is TGCAGCGTTGTAGGGGCCTTTGGCAATGAGCAGTTCTTC.

Many counts were recorded for this clonotype. This sequence joins TRBV5-1 and TRBJ1-2, with a possible D match to TRBD1 (5 bases). Germline values: CDR1 SGHRS, CDR2 YFSETQ. The CDR3 is made up of 13 amino acids. V lost 2 bases to trimming and J lost 8 bases, with 13 bases between them. The CDR3 region has the DNA TGCGCCAGCAGCTTAGACAGCTTCTTCGGCTACACCTTC. Its translation is CASSLDSFFGYTF.

This clonotype occurred many times. V is TRBV19 and J is TRBJ1-1, with 8 bases that match TRBD1. The germline CDR1 and CDR2 sequences are LNHDA and SQIVND (reference sequence). This CDR3 spans 13 amino acids. V shed 4 bases, J shed 7 bases, and the junction held 5 bases outside the gene matches. This chain's CDR3 is CASSRTGFDEAFF. The CDR3 DNA reads TGTGCCAGTAGTAGGACAGGGTTTGATGAAGCTTTCTTT.

This clonotype was found many times. This sequence joins TRBV7-2 and TRBJ2-1; D could derive from TRBD1 or TRBD2 (5 bases each). V lost 4 bases and J lost 7, with 20 bases in between. This CDR3 is built from 16 residues. CDR1 is SGHTA and CDR2 is FQGNSA in the germline V gene. The CDR3 protein is CASSSSGTLFLNEQFF. CDR3 nucleotides: TGTGCCAGCAGCTCTTCCGGGACCCTTTTCCTAAATGAGCAGTTCTTC.

The gene calls are TRBV5-4 and TRBJ1-2, with D unresolved. The CDR3 is 13 amino acids. Trimming shortened V by 0 bases and J by 4 bases, and 7 bases separated the two germline ends. CDR1 is SGHNT, CDR2 YYREEE, per germline (reference sequence). For the CDR3, the DNA is TGTGCCAGCAGCTTGGACGGGATCTATGGCTACACCTTC. Its translation: CASSLDGIYGYTF. The whole variable domain, remainder taken from reference TRBV5-4 and TRBJ1-2, is ETGVTQSPTHLIKTRGQQVTLRCSSQSGHNTVSWYQQALGQGPQFIFQYYREEENGRGNFPPRFSGLQFPNYSSELNVNALELDDSALYLCASSLDGIYGYTFGSGTRLTVV.

Many counts were recorded for this clonotype. The V gene is TRBV7-2, the J gene TRBJ1-2, with no clear D. V was clipped by 2 bases and J by 5 bases, with 9 bases between them. The CDR3 sequence is 13 residues long. The V gene's germline CDR1 is SGHTA and CDR2 FQGNSA. CDR3 protein: CASSLPPQYGYTF. CDR3 bases: TGTGCCAGCAGCTTACCGCCGCAATATGGCTACACCTTC.

This clonotype appeared many times. The chain has TRBV20-1 and TRBJ1-4; the D is unclear. The V gene's germline CDR1 is DFQATT and CDR2 SNEGSKA (reference sequence). The CDR3 is 12 amino acids. Trimming took 1 base from V and 8 from J, leaving 8 bases between them. The CDR3 DNA follows: TGCAGTGCTAGAGTTGTGGGCGAAAAACTGTTTTTT. Translated, it gives CSARVVGEKLFF.